This T cell receptor (beta chain) came from a study of T cell responses to AZD1222 COVID-19 vaccine. Sequenced by immunoSEQ multiplex PCR; TCRdb stores in-frame clones only, minus some. The sample lists fewer than 110,000 clones, around 90% occurring once. The sequence came from an adult in good health. Specimen: peripheral blood, collected on day 0 of AZD1222 vaccination.

The CDR3 sequence: CAISDSNSPLHF. For the CDR3, the DNA is TGTGCCATCAGTGACTCCAATTCACCCCTCCACTTT. The chain employs TRBV10-3 and TRBJ1-6; no definite D call. CDR3 length: 12 residues. Per germline, CDR1 ENHRY and CDR2 SYGVKD. V was pared by 3 bases and J by 7 bases, with 4 bases between.